The 7 T cell receptor beta chains below come from one sample, sequenced in a study of T cells after somatic rescue of genetic block. Sequencing used immunoSEQ multiplex PCR; TCRdb keeps in-frame clones, though not all of them. The sample has 70,000 or so clones; around 92% are singletons. Sequenced: peripheral blood mononuclear cells (PBMCs). Receptors were obtained from a man aged 40-50 years.

The chain joins TRBV7-2 to TRBJ2-2; 10 positions match TRBD2. CDR1 SGHTA and CDR2 FQGNSA come from the germline V gene. The J segment lost 2 bases and the V segment lost 5 bases, leaving 2 bases of the junction unmatched. The CDR3 spans 15 residues. For the CDR3, the DNA is TGTGCCAGCAGCCGGACTAGCGGCAACACCGGGGAGCTGTTTTTT. The encoded protein is CASSRTSGNTGELFF.

J is TRBJ2-7 and V is TRBV19; tentative D call: TRBD1 (6 bases). The CDR3 totals 13 residues. Trimming removed 2 bases from V and 3 bases from J, with 8 bases in between. The germline V gene has CDR1 LNHDA and CDR2 SQIVND (reference sequence). The CDR3 DNA sequence: TGTGCCAGTAGTATAAGGGACAACTACGAGCAGTACTTC. Translating it yields CASSIRDNYEQYF.

The chain is built from TRBV11-2 and TRBJ1-2; possibly TRBD1 for D (5 bases). This CDR3 spans 12 amino acids. Between the trimmed V and J ends, which lost 1 base and 7 bases, there was a span of 7 bases. Per germline, CDR1 SGHAT and CDR2 FQNNGV. CDR3 DNA: TGTGCCAGCAGCTTAGCCAGGGCTGGCTACACCTTC. Protein sequence: CASSLARAGYTF. Looking up the rest from reference TRBV11-2 and TRBJ1-2 gives the full variable domain: EAGVAQSPRYKIIEKRQSVAFWCNPISGHATLYWYQQILGQGPKLLIQFQNNGVVDDSQLPKDRFSAERLKGVDSTLKIQPAKLEDSAVYLCASSLARAGYTFGSGTRLTVV.

This chain uses TRBV19 with TRBJ2-7; 9 bases fit TRBD1. The junction had 15 bases not matched to a gene; V was cut back by 4 bases and J by 5 bases. This CDR3 has 17 amino acids. Germline V lookup: CDR1 LNHDA, CDR2 SQIVND (reference sequence). Written as DNA, the CDR3 is TGTGCCAGTAGTACCCCGGATGGTCGGGGACAGGGAGACGAGCAGTACTTC. Translating it yields CASSTPDGRGQGDEQYF.

The chain carries TRBV19 and TRBJ2-3, with 11 bases lining up with TRBD1. Germline CDR1 LNHDA, CDR2 SQIVND (reference sequence). The CDR3 runs to 14 residues. With V trimmed by 5 bases and J by 4 bases, 2 bases remained unmatched. The CDR3 protein is CASSRDRGADTQYF. The CDR3, as DNA: TGTGCCAGTAGTCGGGACAGGGGGGCAGATACGCAGTATTTT.

This chain links TRBV5-4 with TRBJ1-5; D not resolved. The germline gives CDR1 SGHNT, CDR2 YYREEE (reference sequence). The CDR3 loop spans 13 amino acids. Trimming removed 0 bases at V and 5 bases at J, with 6 bases between. CDR3 nucleotides: TGTGCCAGCAGCTTGGGGACGGATCAGCCCCAGCATTTT. It translates to CASSLGTDQPQHF.

This clone appeared a single time. The chain recombines TRBV2 with TRBJ2-3; D possibly matches TRBD1 or TRBD2 (5 bases each). V was shortened by 6 bases and J by 1 base, with 14 bases between the two germline ends. Germline CDR1 reads SNHLY; CDR2 reads FYNNEI. The CDR3 has 15 amino acids. CDR3 DNA: TGTGCCAGCAGCGAGGGGTACAGTGGCACAGATACGCAGTATTTT. It yields the protein CASSEGYSGTDTQYF.